This T cell receptor beta chain appears in the sequencing data of a study of T-cell memory formation after mild COVID-19. Constant-segment primers were used for 5'RACE, and the resulting TCR alpha and TCR beta cDNA libraries carried sample barcodes and UMIs. From the 5' RACE reads, TCRdb called clonotypes with MiXCR, one entry per CDR3 protein. The sample shows approximately 270,000 distinct CDR3 sequences, 15% to 20% of them seen only once. Whole-study results and caveats: Contracting clones localized mainly to CM and EM when CD4+ and mainly to EMRA when CD8+.

The germline V gene has CDR1 SGHTA and CDR2 FQGTGA. Trimming cost V 3 bases and J 8 bases, with 11 bases left between them. This CDR3 has 13 amino acids. This clonotype came up many times. The antigen remains unidentified. The TCR originated in a man aged 18 to 30 who had mild COVID-19 (a few samples of this study predate the infection). Cell type and time point are not known. The rearrangement links TRBV7-3 to TRBJ2-1, with D tentatively TRBD1 (5 bases). Sequencing was done on a sample of PBMCs or a T cell subset sorted from them (not recorded which). DNA for the CDR3: TGTGCCAGCAGCTTCTTCCCAGGGTATGAGCAGTTCTTC. Protein: CASSFFPGYEQFF.